This TCR beta chain originates from a study of T-cell memory formation after mild COVID-19 (dated by TCRdb to about 2021). In terms of the full investigation: TCR sequence clusters from the two donors were found to be largely donor specific. Longitudinal TCRalpha and TCRbeta repertoire sequencing tracked T-cell clones expanding and contracting after mild COVID-19 in a couple of donors. The cohort comprised two young, previously healthy adult volunteers, one female and one male. Summary of the overall study and its limitations: SARS-CoV-2 specificity was not confirmed for the second-wave clones peaking on day 37. Balanced CD4/CD8 phenotypes were observed for clones contracting from day 15 to 85, whereas a bias towards CD4+ was observed for a second wave of clones expanding from day 15 to 37. Only two mild cases were covered in the study, and larger cohorts including severe cases with pre-infection samples were considered necessary. Some responding clones were detected in pre-infection memory, which suggested that pre-existing cross-reactive memory T cells had joined the SARS-CoV-2 response. Contracting CD4+ clones were located mainly in the CM and EM memory subsets, whereas CD8+ clones were found to be enriched in EMRA.

Reads for this sample came from an Illumina NovaSeq 6000. cDNA libraries for TCRalpha and TCRbeta were prepared by 5'RACE using constant-segment primers, with sample barcodes and unique molecular identifiers added. Trizol reagent was used to extract RNA from every sample. Amplification of the libraries took two PCR steps, and the second step added a second sample barcode plus Illumina TruSeq adapters. The libraries were sequenced on an Illumina NovaSeq using 2 x 150 bp paired-end reads. Per the source publication's procedure: Demultiplexing of reads and collapsing into UMI-guided consensus sequences were performed with migec v1.2.7. With mixcr v2.1.11, UMI consensuses were aligned to TRA and TRB V and J templates and assembled into clonotypes. Clonotypes were classified as expanded or contracted when called significant by both edgeR and NoisET, with noise models trained on biological replicates. edgeR calls used a false discovery rate-adjusted p below 0.01 and a log2 fold-change threshold of 1. As an exploratory analysis of dynamics, max-normalized trajectories of the 1000 most abundant clonotypes were examined with PCA combined with hierarchical clustering. Separately sequenced CD4+ and CD8+ repertoires were used to assign the CD4 or CD8 phenotype of responding clones. The public reads were reanalyzed by TCRdb: fastp trimming at Q25, MiXCR alignment, in-frame beta chains only. Each entry is one CDR3 protein sequence, shown with its most common DNA and genes. TCRdb's processing, not the authors' own work, is the source of the V and J calls. For this sample the table gives some 88,000 distinct CDR3 sequences, of which around 27% were detected only once. The ten largest clones add up to under 45% of the sample.

The germline ends are 23 bases apart after V is trimmed by 0 bases and J by 8 bases. According to the germline V gene, CDR1 reads SGHTA and CDR2 reads FQGNSA. The CDR3 covers 18 residues, taking in both the cysteine and the phenylalanine. Of the read, only the CDR3 DNA is kept; its 54 bases are in frame from base 1. To note about this clonotype: Its antigen specificity is not known. No base qualities exist here, and no much larger clone lies one base off it.

Ficoll-Paque density gradient centrifugation was the method used to isolate PBMCs. Sequencing was done on a sample of PBMCs or a T cell subset sorted from them (not recorded which). The V and J genes are TRBV7-2 and TRBJ2-1; D gene: possibly TRBD1, on 6 matching bases. This TCR derives from a man aged 18 to 35 who had mild COVID-19 (a few samples of this study predate the infection). The sample titles of this study are shuffled in the database, so cell type and time point are left out; the donor was told from shared clones. The CDR3 has the sequence CASSLAEAQGYYSYEQFF. In nucleotides, the sequence is TGTGCCAGCAGCTTAGCGGAGGCACAGGGTTATTATAGCTATGAGCAGTTCTTC.